The rows below give T cell receptor beta chains drawn from one sample of a study of blood T cells in healthy people across ages. One entry per CDR3 protein, called by TCRdb with MiXCR from the 5' RACE reads. In the table there are hundreds of thousands of distinct CDR3 sequences, about 28% of which are singletons. These data were also filed under a second study, of T cells of mothers and their children.

What was sequenced was blood. The receptors derive from a boy between 2 and 15 years old in good health. Each CDR3 is given with its conserved first and last residue. The order of the fields is clone size, V gene, J gene, D gene, CDR3 DNA, CDR3 protein. D genes are given only for firm matches. The size field is filled for only some rows; it gives once, few, many or a size class.

clone_size: .; v_call: TRBV7-9; j_call: TRBJ1-6; d_call: .; cdr3_nt: TGTGCCAGCAGCTTTGGACACCACGGCGATTCACCCCTCCACTTT; cdr3_aa: CASSFGHHGDSPLHF
clone_size: .; v_call: TRBV29-1; j_call: TRBJ2-4; d_call: .; cdr3_nt: TGCAGCGTTCAGGGGAAGCTAGCCAAAAACATTCAGTACTTC; cdr3_aa: CSVQGKLAKNIQYF
clone_size: many; v_call: TRBV27; j_call: TRBJ1-2; d_call: .; cdr3_nt: TGTGCCAGCAGTTTGCGGCAGAACTATGGCTACACCTTC; cdr3_aa: CASSLRQNYGYTF
clone_size: many; v_call: TRBV12-3/TRBV12-4; j_call: TRBJ2-5; d_call: .; cdr3_nt: TGTGCCAGCAGTTTTCACCCCGAGGGAGAGACCCAGTACTTC; cdr3_aa: CASSFHPEGETQYF
clone_size: once; v_call: TRBV4-3; j_call: TRBJ2-7; d_call: .; cdr3_nt: TGCGCCAGCAGCCAAGACCTGGGCAGAAGTTCCTACGAGCAGTACTTC; cdr3_aa: CASSQDLGRSSYEQYF
clone_size: .; v_call: TRBV29-1; j_call: TRBJ2-7; d_call: .; cdr3_nt: TGCAGCGTTCTTCCCGGGACGGGAACCTACGAGCAGTACTTC; cdr3_aa: CSVLPGTGTYEQYF
clone_size: .; v_call: TRBV9; j_call: TRBJ2-1; d_call: .; cdr3_nt: TGTGCCAGCAGCGAGCAGGGAATCAATGAGCAGTTCTTC; cdr3_aa: CASSEQGINEQFF
clone_size: .; v_call: TRBV20-1; j_call: TRBJ2-7; d_call: .; cdr3_nt: TGCAGTGCTAGTGCTAGGGGGGACGAGCAGTACTTC; cdr3_aa: CSASARGDEQYF
clone_size: .; v_call: TRBV10-3; j_call: TRBJ2-1; d_call: .; cdr3_nt: TGTGCCATCAGCCAGGACAATGAGCAGTTCTTC; cdr3_aa: CAISQDNEQFF
clone_size: .; v_call: TRBV6-4; j_call: TRBJ1-1; d_call: .; cdr3_nt: TGTGCCAGCAGTGACTCCGACAGCCAACCCACTGAAGCTTTCTTT; cdr3_aa: CASSDSDSQPTEAFF
clone_size: .; v_call: TRBV13; j_call: TRBJ2-4; d_call: .; cdr3_nt: TGTGCCAGCAGCTTAGGGCGGGGGCCCAAAAACATTCAGTACTTC; cdr3_aa: CASSLGRGPKNIQYF
clone_size: few; v_call: TRBV7-2; j_call: TRBJ2-1; d_call: TRBD2; cdr3_nt: TGTGCCAGCAGCTCGACTAGCGGGAGGGGAAATGAGCAGTTCTTC; cdr3_aa: CASSSTSGRGNEQFF
clone_size: .; v_call: TRBV12-3/TRBV12-4; j_call: TRBJ2-1; d_call: .; cdr3_nt: TGTGCCAGCAGTTTAAAGCTGGGTGGTCGGGAGCAGTTCTTC; cdr3_aa: CASSLKLGGREQFF
clone_size: .; v_call: TRBV11-2; j_call: TRBJ2-1; d_call: TRBD2; cdr3_nt: TGTGCCAGCAGCATAACCGACGGGGCGGGAGGCTACAATGAGCAGTTCTTC; cdr3_aa: CASSITDGAGGYNEQFF
clone_size: few; v_call: TRBV7-2; j_call: TRBJ2-5; d_call: TRBD2; cdr3_nt: TGTGCCAGCACCATTGGGCTAGCGGGAGGGGTAGAGACCCAGTACTTC; cdr3_aa: CASTIGLAGGVETQYF
clone_size: few; v_call: TRBV7-2; j_call: TRBJ1-3; d_call: .; cdr3_nt: TGTGCCAGCAGCAAAGTCCTCCCGAAGGGGTCCGGAAACACCATATATTTT; cdr3_aa: CASSKVLPKGSGNTIYF
clone_size: .; v_call: TRBV5-1; j_call: TRBJ2-5; d_call: TRBD1; cdr3_nt: TGCGCCAGCAGCTTGTATGGACAGGTGTACCAAGAGACCCAGTACTTC; cdr3_aa: CASSLYGQVYQETQYF
clone_size: many; v_call: TRBV7-2; j_call: TRBJ2-4; d_call: TRBD1; cdr3_nt: TGTGCCAGCAGCTACAGGGGGCAAAACATTCAGTACTTC; cdr3_aa: CASSYRGQNIQYF
clone_size: .; v_call: TRBV4-2; j_call: TRBJ2-2; d_call: .; cdr3_nt: TGTGCCAGCAGCTCAGAAGGGGAAGCCACCGGGGAGCTGTTTTTT; cdr3_aa: CASSSEGEATGELFF
clone_size: few; v_call: TRBV7-2; j_call: TRBJ2-7; d_call: .; cdr3_nt: TGTGCCAGCAGTCACAGAGGAGCGAACGAGCAGTACTTC; cdr3_aa: CASSHRGANEQYF
clone_size: few; v_call: TRBV7-2; j_call: TRBJ2-5; d_call: TRBD1; cdr3_nt: TGTGCCAGCAGGAGCCGACAGGGGCAAGAGACCCAGTACTTC; cdr3_aa: CASRSRQGQETQYF
clone_size: few; v_call: TRBV6-5; j_call: TRBJ2-4; d_call: .; cdr3_nt: TGTGCCAGCAGGAGCGGCCGGGGCGCCGAGGGAAACATTCAGTACTTC; cdr3_aa: CASRSGRGAEGNIQYF
clone_size: few; v_call: TRBV5-1; j_call: TRBJ1-4; d_call: TRBD1; cdr3_nt: TGCGCCAGCAGCTTTTCAGGACAGGGGTCAACTAATGAAAAACTGTTTTTT; cdr3_aa: CASSFSGQGSTNEKLFF
clone_size: .; v_call: TRBV7-9; j_call: TRBJ1-5; d_call: .; cdr3_nt: TGTGCCAGCAGCTTGGCGGCGGGGGGCCCCGACCAGCCCCAGCATTTT; cdr3_aa: CASSLAAGGPDQPQHF
clone_size: few; v_call: TRBV20-1; j_call: TRBJ2-1; d_call: TRBD1; cdr3_nt: TGCAGTGCTATGCCAGGGGGCAATGAGCAGTTCTTC; cdr3_aa: CSAMPGGNEQFF
clone_size: .; v_call: TRBV7-9; j_call: TRBJ2-5; d_call: TRBD2; cdr3_nt: TGTGCCAGCAGCTCGGGGGGAATCTTCCCAGAGACCCAGTACTTC; cdr3_aa: CASSSGGIFPETQYF
clone_size: .; v_call: TRBV7-2; j_call: TRBJ2-7; d_call: .; cdr3_nt: TGTGCCAGCAGCTTACGGTTCGGACGACTAAACTCCTACGAGCAGTACTTC; cdr3_aa: CASSLRFGRLNSYEQYF
clone_size: few; v_call: TRBV5-1; j_call: TRBJ2-7; d_call: .; cdr3_nt: TGCGCCAGCAGCTTGTACGGGGGAATGTACGAGCAGCACTTC; cdr3_aa: CASSLYGGMYEQHF
clone_size: .; v_call: TRBV20-1; j_call: TRBJ2-3; d_call: TRBD2; cdr3_nt: TGCAGTGCTCCTCACCGGACTAGCGGCACAGATACGCAGTATTTT; cdr3_aa: CSAPHRTSGTDTQYF
clone_size: .; v_call: TRBV29-1; j_call: TRBJ1-5; d_call: .; cdr3_nt: TGCAGCGTTGGGTGGGGGCAACGAGATAGCAATCAGCCCCAGCATTTT; cdr3_aa: CSVGWGQRDSNQPQHF
clone_size: once; v_call: TRBV5-1; j_call: TRBJ2-5; d_call: .; cdr3_nt: TGCGCCAGCAGCTTGCTCTGGGGTGAAGAGACCCAGTACTTC; cdr3_aa: CASSLLWGEETQYF
clone_size: few; v_call: TRBV7-9; j_call: TRBJ1-6; d_call: .; cdr3_nt: TGTGCCAGCAGCTTAGAACGCGGATCCCTCCACTTT; cdr3_aa: CASSLERGSLHF
clone_size: .; v_call: TRBV11-2; j_call: TRBJ1-4; d_call: .; cdr3_nt: TGTGCCAGCAGCTTAGTACAGGGAACGGGCGAAAAACTGTTTTTT; cdr3_aa: CASSLVQGTGEKLFF
clone_size: .; v_call: TRBV29-1; j_call: TRBJ1-2; d_call: TRBD1; cdr3_nt: TGCAGTCATTATACAGGGGTCTCTGGCTACACCTTC; cdr3_aa: CSHYTGVSGYTF
clone_size: few; v_call: TRBV27; j_call: TRBJ2-1; d_call: .; cdr3_nt: TGTGCCAGCAGTTTCCGGGCGTCAGCGGCATACAATGAGCAGTTCTTC; cdr3_aa: CASSFRASAAYNEQFF
clone_size: .; v_call: TRBV7-9; j_call: TRBJ2-7; d_call: TRBD1; cdr3_nt: TGTGCCAGCAGCTTGGGGACAGACGTCTACGAGCAGTACTTC; cdr3_aa: CASSLGTDVYEQYF
clone_size: few; v_call: TRBV3-1; j_call: TRBJ2-3; d_call: TRBD2; cdr3_nt: TGTGCCAGCAGCCACCTACTAGCGGGGGGCGAAGATACGCAGTATTTT; cdr3_aa: CASSHLLAGGEDTQYF
clone_size: .; v_call: TRBV16; j_call: TRBJ1-1; d_call: .; cdr3_nt: TGTGCCAGCTTGGGCCTACCGAACACTGAAGCTTTCTTT; cdr3_aa: CASLGLPNTEAFF
clone_size: .; v_call: TRBV4-1; j_call: TRBJ1-1; d_call: .; cdr3_nt: TGCGCCAGCAGCCACGGACGTGGACAGCCGAACACTGAAGCTTTCTTT; cdr3_aa: CASSHGRGQPNTEAFF
clone_size: many; v_call: TRBV19; j_call: TRBJ2-2; d_call: .; cdr3_nt: TGTGCCAGTAGTATTCAGGGATACGGGGAGCTGTTTTTT; cdr3_aa: CASSIQGYGELFF
clone_size: .; v_call: TRBV4-1; j_call: TRBJ2-1; d_call: TRBD2; cdr3_nt: TGCGCCAGCAGTCCTAGCGGGATCCGCTCCTACAATGAGCAGTTCTTC; cdr3_aa: CASSPSGIRSYNEQFF
clone_size: .; v_call: TRBV10-3; j_call: TRBJ2-1; d_call: .; cdr3_nt: TGTGCCATCAGTGAGTCAGGCCGGGTCTACAATGAGCAGTTCTTC; cdr3_aa: CAISESGRVYNEQFF
clone_size: .; v_call: TRBV5-1; j_call: TRBJ2-7; d_call: .; cdr3_nt: TGCGCCAGCAGCTACGGCTTGGCGGGATACGAGCAGTACTTC; cdr3_aa: CASSYGLAGYEQYF
clone_size: few; v_call: TRBV29-1; j_call: TRBJ2-6; d_call: .; cdr3_nt: TGCAGCGTTTCCGGGACGGGAGCCAACGTCCTGACTTTC; cdr3_aa: CSVSGTGANVLTF
clone_size: few; v_call: TRBV7-9; j_call: TRBJ2-5; d_call: .; cdr3_nt: TGTGCCAGCAGCCCTCGGGACTTACCCTATCAAGAGACCCAGTACTTC; cdr3_aa: CASSPRDLPYQETQYF
clone_size: .; v_call: TRBV7-8; j_call: TRBJ2-1; d_call: .; cdr3_nt: TGTGCCAGCAGCTTAGGTTCCTTGGGGGCGGTCAATGAGCAGTTCTTC; cdr3_aa: CASSLGSLGAVNEQFF
clone_size: .; v_call: TRBV7-9; j_call: TRBJ2-3; d_call: .; cdr3_nt: TGTGCCAGCAGCTTACGGGCTCTCCCGACAGATACGCAGTATTTT; cdr3_aa: CASSLRALPTDTQYF
clone_size: .; v_call: TRBV5-1; j_call: TRBJ2-7; d_call: TRBD1; cdr3_nt: TGCGCCAGCAGCTTAACCGGGACAGAGGGCGAGCAGTACTTC; cdr3_aa: CASSLTGTEGEQYF
clone_size: few; v_call: TRBV7-9; j_call: TRBJ1-3; d_call: .; cdr3_nt: TGTGCCAGCAGCCCCCACCGGACAGTCACTGGAAACACCATATATTTT; cdr3_aa: CASSPHRTVTGNTIYF
clone_size: few; v_call: TRBV23-1; j_call: TRBJ2-1; d_call: .; cdr3_nt: TGCGCCAGCAGTCAACCCAGCTCGAGGTCCTACAATGAGCAGTTCTTC; cdr3_aa: CASSQPSSRSYNEQFF
clone_size: .; v_call: TRBV6-5; j_call: TRBJ2-1; d_call: .; cdr3_nt: TGTGCCAGCAGCCGCCGCTACGCGGGAAGCAATGAGCAGTTCTTC; cdr3_aa: CASSRRYAGSNEQFF
clone_size: .; v_call: TRBV10-3; j_call: TRBJ1-5; d_call: TRBD1; cdr3_nt: TGTGCCATCAGCCCCGGGACAGGGATCCAGCCCCAGCATTTT; cdr3_aa: CAISPGTGIQPQHF
clone_size: .; v_call: TRBV27; j_call: TRBJ2-6; d_call: .; cdr3_nt: TGTGCCAGCAGTTTAGGTCTTGGTGGGGCTGGGGCCAACGTCCTGACTTTC; cdr3_aa: CASSLGLGGAGANVLTF
clone_size: few; v_call: TRBV3-1; j_call: TRBJ2-3; d_call: .; cdr3_nt: TGTGCCAGCAGCCTATTCGTGGGGGGGCCGTTAGATACGCAGTATTTT; cdr3_aa: CASSLFVGGPLDTQYF
clone_size: .; v_call: TRBV5-1; j_call: TRBJ1-5; d_call: .; cdr3_nt: TGCGCCAGCAGCCTCGACGGTAGCAATCAGCCCCAGCATTTT; cdr3_aa: CASSLDGSNQPQHF
clone_size: .; v_call: TRBV14; j_call: TRBJ2-3; d_call: TRBD1; cdr3_nt: TGTGCCAGCAGCCAACAGGGGGCCTTGGATACGCAGTATTTT; cdr3_aa: CASSQQGALDTQYF
clone_size: few; v_call: TRBV12-3/TRBV12-4; j_call: TRBJ2-5; d_call: TRBD2; cdr3_nt: TGTGCCAGCAGTCCTGGGGAGCGGGGGGACCAAGAGACCCAGTACTTC; cdr3_aa: CASSPGERGDQETQYF